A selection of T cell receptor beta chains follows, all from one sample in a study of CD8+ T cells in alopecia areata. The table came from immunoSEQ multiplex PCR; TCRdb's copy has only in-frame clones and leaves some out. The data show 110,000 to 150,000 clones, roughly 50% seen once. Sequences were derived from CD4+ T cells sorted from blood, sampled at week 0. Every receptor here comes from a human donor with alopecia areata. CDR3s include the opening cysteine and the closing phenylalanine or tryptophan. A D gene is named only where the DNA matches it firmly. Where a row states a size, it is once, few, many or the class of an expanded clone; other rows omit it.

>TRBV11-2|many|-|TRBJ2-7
TGTGCCAGCAGCACGCTGACAGGGAGGAGGACCTACGAGCAGTACTTC
CASSTLTGRRTYEQYF
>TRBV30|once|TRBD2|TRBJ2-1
TGTGCCTGCCCCGAGGAGCGGGGGGGCTCCAATGAGCAGTTCTTC
CACPEERGGSNEQFF
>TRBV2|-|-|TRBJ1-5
TGTGCCAGCTCGAAAGACAGCAATCAGCCCCAGCATTTT
CASSKDSNQPQHF
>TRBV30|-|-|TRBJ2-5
TGTGCCTGGCGACCCCCGGGGCTTCCTAAAGAGACCCAGTACTTC
CAWRPPGLPKETQYF
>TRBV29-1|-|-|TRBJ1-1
TGCAGCGTTTATAGACAGGCGGAGGACACTGAAGCTTTCTTT
CSVYRQAEDTEAFF
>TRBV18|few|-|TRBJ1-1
TGTGCCAGCTCACCCGACCTTGCTGAAGCTTTCTTT
CASSPDLAEAFF
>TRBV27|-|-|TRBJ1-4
TGTGCCAGCAGTCCCTCGTACCATAATGAAAAACTGTTTTTT
CASSPSYHNEKLFF
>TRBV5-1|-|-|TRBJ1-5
TGCGCCAGCAGCTTGGAGGAATTAGAAGGCTTATCACGTCAGCCCCAGCATTTT
CASSLEELEGLSRQPQHF
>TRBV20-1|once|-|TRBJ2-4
TGCAGTGCTAGTTTAGGGAACATTCAGTACTTC
CSASLGNIQYF
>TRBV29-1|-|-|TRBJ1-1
TGCAGCGTCTCGACAGAAAGGTACACTGAAGCTTTCTTT
CSVSTERYTEAFF
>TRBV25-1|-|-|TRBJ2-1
TGTGCCAGCAGTACCTACAGGGCGGGGGCCCACAATGAGCAGTTCTTC
CASSTYRAGAHNEQFF
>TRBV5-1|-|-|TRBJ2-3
TGCGCCAGCAGCGGCGGCGGTAGCACAGATACGCAGTATTTT
CASSGGGSTDTQYF
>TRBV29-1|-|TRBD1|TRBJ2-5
TGCAGCGTCCAAGGGGGTTGGACAGGGGCAGAGACCCAGTACTTC
CSVQGGWTGAETQYF
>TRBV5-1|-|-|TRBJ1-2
TGCGCCAGCAGATTTGACGGGGGTGGCTACACCTTC
CASRFDGGGYTF
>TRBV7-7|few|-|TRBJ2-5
TGTGCTAGCAGCACAGGGGAGACCCAGTACTTC
CASSTGETQYF
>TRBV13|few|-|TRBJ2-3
TGTGCCAGCAGGTACCAAAACACAGATACGCAGTATTTT
CASRYQNTDTQYF
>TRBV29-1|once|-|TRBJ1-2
TGCAGCGTTGAAGGGAGGGGGGCAGCCGGCTACACCTTC
CSVEGRGAAGYTF
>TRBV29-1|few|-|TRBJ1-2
TGCAGCGTGGGACGACTGGACTATGGCTACACCTTC
CSVGRLDYGYTF
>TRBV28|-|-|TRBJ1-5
TGTGCCAGCAGTTATGGCAATCAGCCCCAGCATTTT
CASSYGNQPQHF
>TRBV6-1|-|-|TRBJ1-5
TGTGCCAGCAGGGCCGTGGACAACCAGCCCCAGCATTTT
CASRAVDNQPQHF
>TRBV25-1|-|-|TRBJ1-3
TGTGCCAGCAGTTACCGGGAACAAGGAAACACCATATATTTT
CASSYREQGNTIYF
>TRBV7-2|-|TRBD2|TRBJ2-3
TGTGCCAGCAGCTTATCTTTCGGAGCGGGGGGGCCGGATACGCAGTATTTT
CASSLSFGAGGPDTQYF
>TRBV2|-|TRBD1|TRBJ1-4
TGTGCCAGCAGGAACCGGGACAGCGTATACGAAAAACTGTTTTTT
CASRNRDSVYEKLFF
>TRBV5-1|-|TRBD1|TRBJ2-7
TGCGCCAGCAGCTCAGACAGGGTGAGCGAGCAGTACTTC
CASSSDRVSEQYF
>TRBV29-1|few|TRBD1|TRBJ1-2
TGCAGCGTTGAAAAGTCCCAGGGGGCAACTAACTATGGCTACACCTTC
CSVEKSQGATNYGYTF
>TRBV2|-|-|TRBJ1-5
TGTGCCAGCAGTGGAGACGGTAGCAATCAGCCCCAGCATTTT
CASSGDGSNQPQHF
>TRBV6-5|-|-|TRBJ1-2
TGTGCCAGCAGTGACCCCTATGGCTACACCTTC
CASSDPYGYTF
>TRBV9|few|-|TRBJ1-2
TGTGCCAGCACCGGAGGGACGAGCTATGGCTACACCTTC
CASTGGTSYGYTF
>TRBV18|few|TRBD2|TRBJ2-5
TGTGCCAGCTCCGGAGCGGGGACCCAAGAGACCCAGTACTTC
CASSGAGTQETQYF
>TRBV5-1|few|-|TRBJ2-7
TGCGCCAGCAGCTTGGGCAGTGGTGCCTACGAGCAGTACTTC
CASSLGSGAYEQYF
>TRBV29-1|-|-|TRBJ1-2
TGCAGCGTTGAAGATCGGGGCAGGGGTGCTAACTATGGCTACACCTTC
CSVEDRGRGANYGYTF
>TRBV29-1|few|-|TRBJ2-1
TGCAGCGTCGCTCTGTCTGGGGTAAAAGGGGATGAGCAGTTCTTC
CSVALSGVKGDEQFF
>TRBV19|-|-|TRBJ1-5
TGTGCCAGTAGTATATTTGGTCAGCCCCAGCATTTT
CASSIFGQPQHF
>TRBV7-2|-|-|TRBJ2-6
TGTGCCAGCAGCCAACAGCGTATCAAGGTTGACGTCCTGACTTTC
CASSQQRIKVDVLTF
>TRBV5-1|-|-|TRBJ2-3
TGCGCCAGCAGCTTGCCACTGCGGAGCACAGATACGCAGTATTTT
CASSLPLRSTDTQYF
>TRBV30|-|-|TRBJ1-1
TGTGCCTGGACAGGTCAGAACACTGAAGCTTTCTTT
CAWTGQNTEAFF
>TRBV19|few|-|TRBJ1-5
TGTGCCAGTAGCCTATGGACAGAAAATCAGCCCCAGCATTTT
CASSLWTENQPQHF
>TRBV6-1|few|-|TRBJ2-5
TGTGCCAGCAGTGAAACGTGGATATTCCAAGAGACCCAGTACTTC
CASSETWIFQETQYF
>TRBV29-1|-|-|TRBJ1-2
TGCAGCGTGATCGAGAGGGGTGGCTACACCTTC
CSVIERGGYTF